The 15 T cell receptor beta chains presented below share a single source sample, sequenced in a study of CD8 T cells in Susac syndrome. About 0.5 to 1 ug RNA was reverse transcribed with random hexamers. TCRdb re-derived calls from the immunoSEQ multiplex PCR reads in MiXCR, one entry per CDR3 protein. The sample yields more than 150,000 distinct CDR3 sequences, under 97% seen once. Sequenced: CD4+ T cells from PBMCs. The receptors here all came from a human donor with Susac syndrome.

This chain connects TRBV19 to TRBJ1-6; the D gene is possibly TRBD1 (6 bases). Germline-derived CDR1 and CDR2 are LNHDA and SQIVND (reference sequence). Trimming shortened V by 11 bases and J by 3 bases, and 14 bases separated the two germline ends. The CDR3 spans 14 residues. The CDR3 coding sequence is TGTGCCGCTCAAGGGGGGAGCTATAATTCACCCCTCCACTTT. It encodes CAAQGGSYNSPLHF.

The V call is TRBV25-1, the J call TRBJ2-7; TRBD1 matches 10 bases. The germline CDR1 and CDR2 sequences are MGHDK and SYGVNS. This CDR3 contains 12 residues. The CDR3 protein is CTRDRGFYEQYF. The CDR3 nucleotides are TGTACCCGGGACAGGGGCTTCTACGAGCAGTACTTC.

The gene calls are TRBV6-1 and TRBJ2-7; 7 bases map to TRBD1. Trimming cost V 6 bases and J 2 bases; bases outside gene matches: 13. The CDR3 loop spans 16 amino acids. Germline CDR1 is MNHNS and CDR2 is SASEGT. Written as DNA, the CDR3 is TGTGCCAGCAGCCAACTCCCGGGACAGTTCCCCTACGAGCAGTACTTC. Translating it yields CASSQLPGQFPYEQYF.

The chain couples TRBV29-1 to TRBJ1-1, with TRBD1 as a possible D gene (6 bases). Germline loops: CDR1 SQVTM, CDR2 ANQGSEA. The CDR3 loop spans 13 amino acids. Trimming stripped 4 bases from V and 3 bases from J, with 12 bases between. CDR3 in amino acids: CSVGGGRDTEAFF. In DNA, the CDR3 is TGCAGCGTTGGCGGGGGGCGTGACACTGAAGCTTTCTTT.

The table lists this clonotype with a count of one. CDR3: CASSQGTIAYEQYF. The CDR3 coding sequence is TGCGCCAGCAGCCAGGGGACCATCGCCTACGAGCAGTACTTC. This chain connects TRBV4-1 to TRBJ2-7; either TRBD1 or TRBD2 may supply D (5 bases each). V was shortened by 3 bases and J by 2 bases, with 11 bases between the two germline ends. CDR3 length: 14 amino acids. Germline lookup yields CDR1 MGHRA and CDR2 YSYEKL.

The chain employs TRBV11-2 and TRBJ2-7; 10 bases map to TRBD2. CDR1 SGHAT and CDR2 FQNNGV come from the germline V gene. This CDR3 contains 15 residues. Unmatched junction bases numbered 8, after V lost 6 bases and J lost 3 bases. CDR3: CASSSLAGVGYEQYF. CDR3 coding DNA: TGTGCCAGCAGTTCTCTAGCGGGGGTAGGCTACGAGCAGTACTTC.

J is TRBJ2-5 and V is TRBV29-1, with D hard to call. CDR1 is SQVTM and CDR2 is ANQGSEA in the germline V gene. This CDR3 has 12 residues. V was trimmed by 3 bases and J by 1 base, leaving 6 bases between them. The CDR3 is CSVDLAQETQYF. The CDR3 region has the DNA TGCAGCGTTGACCTGGCCCAAGAGACCCAGTACTTC.

In DNA form, the CDR3 reads TGTGCCAGCAGCGTAGGAGGGACTAATGGAGGGACCCAGTACTTC. It specifies CASSVGGTNGGTQYF. This sequence joins TRBV9 and TRBJ2-5; 7 nucleotides agree with TRBD2. CDR3 length equals 15 residues. V shed 0 bases and J 7 bases; nucleotides not matched to a gene: 9. Germline loops: CDR1 SGDLS, CDR2 YYNGEE.

The chain carries TRBV30 and TRBJ2-7; perhaps TRBD1 as D (5 bases). The ends were cut back, 0 bases at V and 0 bases at J, with 9 bases in the middle. Germline values: CDR1 GTSNPN, CDR2 SVGIG (reference sequence). CDR3 size: 14 residues. This chain's CDR3 is CAWSVPDSSYEQYF. The CDR3 DNA follows: TGTGCCTGGAGTGTACCCGACAGCTCCTACGAGCAGTACTTC.

The rearrangement uses TRBV7-2 and TRBJ2-3; TRBD2 agrees at 12 bases. CDR1 is SGHTA, CDR2 FQGNSA, per germline. The trim removed 2 bases at V and 2 bases at J, leaving 8 bases unmatched. The CDR3 extends over 18 amino acids. CDR3 protein: CASSLRLAGGPVTDTQYF. The CDR3 nucleotides are TGTGCCAGCAGCTTAAGGCTAGCGGGGGGGCCGGTCACAGATACGCAGTATTTT.

The chain joins TRBV30 to TRBJ2-5; 8 nucleotides match TRBD1. The V segment lost 8 bases and the J segment 2 bases; nucleotides outside the gene matches: 13. There are 15 residues in the CDR3. CDR1 is GTSNPN, CDR2 SVGIG, per germline (reference sequence). The CDR3, as DNA: TGTGCCATCCCCAAGGACAGGGTGGATCAAGAGACCCAGTACTTC. Its translation: CAIPKDRVDQETQYF.

This clonotype was found a few times. The chain couples TRBV2 to TRBJ1-5; perhaps TRBD1 as D (6 bases). Germline loops: CDR1 SNHLY, CDR2 FYNNEI. This CDR3 contains 14 residues. The germline V and J ends were trimmed by 4 bases and 2 bases, with 9 bases remaining between them. In DNA form, the CDR3 reads TGTGCCAGCAGTGTACAGGGTGGCAATCAGCCCCAGCATTTT. It encodes CASSVQGGNQPQHF.

The chain carries TRBV3-1 and TRBJ1-2; D uncertain. The CDR3 sequence is 13 residues long. V was clipped by 5 bases and J by 6 bases, with 13 bases between them. The germline gives CDR1 LGHDT, CDR2 YNNKEL (reference sequence). The CDR3 loop is CASSFLGGNGYTF. The CDR3, as DNA: TGTGCCAGCAGCTTTCTTGGAGGGAATGGCTACACCTTC.

This clonotype was observed once. The chain uses TRBV4-3 and TRBJ2-1; D may match TRBD1 or TRBD2 (5 bases each). The CDR3 totals 15 residues. V lost 5 bases and J 4 bases, leaving 15 bases between the germline ends. Germline V gene lookup returns CDR1 LGHNA and CDR2 YSLEER. CDR3 DNA: TGCGCCAGCAGCAAACGGGGCCCGACTTACAATGAGCAGTTCTTC. Protein sequence: CASSKRGPTYNEQFF.

The V gene is TRBV15, the J gene TRBJ2-2, with 10 bases fitting TRBD2. V lost 1 base, J lost 0 bases, and 5 bases stayed unmatched. Per germline, CDR1 LNHNV and CDR2 YYDKDF (reference sequence). CDR3 length: 18 amino acids. The CDR3, as DNA: TGTGCCACCAGCAGAGTAGTACTAGCGGGAACGAACACCGGGGAGCTGTTTTTT. It codes for CATSRVVLAGTNTGELFF. Variable domain in full (rest from reference TRBV15 and TRBJ2-2): DAMVIQNPRYQVTQFGKPVTLSCSQTLNHNVMYWYQQKSSQAPKLLFHYYDKDFNNEADTPDNFQSRRPNTSFCFLDIRSPGLGDTAMYLCATSRVVLAGTNTGELFFGEGSRLTVL.